The rows below give T cell receptor beta chains drawn from one sample of a study of identical twins. A single record per CDR3 protein comes from TCRdb applying MiXCR to the 5' RACE reads. The top ten clones hold 5.4% of a sample with 200,000 to 300,000 distinct CDR3 sequences, approximately 7.9% of them seen once. The data also belong to a second study, concerning yellow fever vaccine responses in identical twins.

Sequenced material: CD8+ T cells sorted from blood. The origin of the receptors is a woman aged 18 to 35 in good health. The CDR3 runs from the conserved cysteine through the conserved F or W. The order of the fields is CDR3 protein, CDR3 DNA, V gene, D gene, clone size, J gene. D genes are given only for firm matches. Clone size, where shown, is once, few, many, or a class for clones that have expanded.

CDR3 protein: CASSLVGATDTQYF
CDR3 DNA: TGTGCCAGCAGCTTAGTTGGTGCCACAGATACGCAGTATTTT
V gene: TRBV7-2
D gene: .
clone size: many
J gene: TRBJ2-3

CDR3 protein: CASIASGSSYNEQFF
CDR3 DNA: TGTGCCAGCATTGCTAGCGGGAGCTCCTACAATGAGCAGTTCTTC
V gene: TRBV6-1
D gene: TRBD2
clone size: few
J gene: TRBJ2-1

CDR3 protein: CATSDPKGRGRGIPDTQYF
CDR3 DNA: TGTGCCACCAGTGACCCAAAGGGTAGGGGACGCGGGATCCCAGATACGCAGTATTTT
V gene: TRBV24-1
D gene: .
clone size: many
J gene: TRBJ2-3

CDR3 protein: CASSWPGYANTGELFF
CDR3 DNA: TGTGCCAGCAGCTGGCCGGGCTACGCGAACACCGGGGAGCTGTTTTTT
V gene: TRBV7-9
D gene: .
clone size: .
J gene: TRBJ2-2

CDR3 protein: CASSLLAGTYNEQFF
CDR3 DNA: TGTGCCAGCAGCTTATTAGCGGGAACATACAATGAGCAGTTCTTC
V gene: TRBV7-3
D gene: TRBD2
clone size: many
J gene: TRBJ2-1

CDR3 protein: CASSDGTGGGTEAFF
CDR3 DNA: TGTGCCAGCAGTGACGGGACAGGGGGCGGAACTGAAGCTTTCTTT
V gene: TRBV6-1
D gene: TRBD1
clone size: many
J gene: TRBJ1-1

CDR3 protein: CASSHSGVSTDTQYF
CDR3 DNA: TGCGCCAGCAGTCATAGCGGGGTTAGCACAGATACGCAGTATTTT
V gene: TRBV7-3
D gene: TRBD2
clone size: few
J gene: TRBJ2-3

CDR3 protein: CSAHSLFGSTLVETQYF
CDR3 DNA: TGCAGTGCCCATAGTCTCTTTGGTTCTACATTGGTGGAGACCCAGTACTTC
V gene: TRBV20-1
D gene: .
clone size: few
J gene: TRBJ2-5

CDR3 protein: CASTPGGYGYTF
CDR3 DNA: TGTGCCAGCACCCCTGGGGGATATGGCTACACCTTC
V gene: TRBV12-3/TRBV12-4
D gene: .
clone size: many
J gene: TRBJ1-2

CDR3 protein: CASKLGGADTQYF
CDR3 DNA: TGTGCCAGCAAACTCGGGGGGGCAGATACGCAGTATTTT
V gene: TRBV7-9
D gene: TRBD2
clone size: many
J gene: TRBJ2-3

CDR3 protein: CASSLLLTGDSAEQYF
CDR3 DNA: TGTGCCAGCAGTTTACTGCTGACAGGGGATTCGGCCGAGCAGTACTTC
V gene: TRBV12-3/TRBV12-4
D gene: TRBD1
clone size: .
J gene: TRBJ2-7

CDR3 protein: CASTPGGYSSTDTQYF
CDR3 DNA: TGTGCCAGTACACCGGGGGGATACTCTAGCACAGATACGCAGTATTTT
V gene: TRBV6-2/TRBV6-3
D gene: TRBD2
clone size: many
J gene: TRBJ2-3

CDR3 protein: CASSPASVLADQETQYF
CDR3 DNA: TGTGCCAGCAGCCCAGCCAGTGTGCTAGCGGACCAAGAGACCCAGTACTTC
V gene: TRBV7-2
D gene: TRBD2
clone size: .
J gene: TRBJ2-5